Following are 20 T cell receptor beta chains from one sample sequenced in a study of T cell responses to AZD1222 COVID-19 vaccine. Clones were read by immunoSEQ multiplex PCR, and TCRdb kept only the in-frame ones, dropping some. Of about 74,000 clones listed, roughly 85% were seen once; the top ten hold 2.5%. Source: peripheral blood, taken on day 0 of AZD1222 vaccination. The origin of the receptors is an adult in good health.

The chain links TRBV28 to TRBJ2-4, with a tentative D call TRBD1 (6 bases). The CDR3 sequence is 13 residues long. Trimming pared 1 base from V and 9 bases from J, leaving 10 bases between. The germline V gene encodes CDR1 MDHEN and CDR2 SYDVKM. This CDR3 reads CASSLYGGTIQYF. The CDR3 DNA reads as TGTGCCAGCAGTTTATATGGGGGCACCATTCAGTACTTC.

The chain carries TRBV25-1 and TRBJ2-3; 9 bases fit TRBD2. This CDR3 spans 14 amino acids. Losses at the gene ends were 9 bases for V and 2 bases for J; bases not matched to a gene: 6. Germline V gene data show CDR1 as MGHDK and CDR2 as SYGVNS. The CDR3 DNA follows: TGTGCCAGTACGGGACTAGCATCCACAGATACGCAGTATTTT. It translates to CASTGLASTDTQYF.

This chain uses TRBV19 with TRBJ1-2; D unresolved. Per the germline V gene, CDR1 is LNHDA and CDR2 is SQIVND (reference sequence). V was shortened by 7 bases and J by 7 bases, with 13 bases between the two germline ends. This CDR3 is built from 12 residues. The CDR3 loop reads CASTTAASGYTF. Here the CDR3 DNA reads TGTGCCAGTACCACGGCGGCTTCTGGCTACACCTTC.

This clone was detected once. The chain employs TRBV4-1 and TRBJ1-6, with 7 bases identical to TRBD1. This CDR3 region has 17 residues. In germline, CDR1 is MGHRA, CDR2 YSYEKL. The trim removed 3 bases at V and 16 bases at J, leaving 21 bases unmatched. The CDR3 DNA is TGCGCCAGCAGCCATCAAAGCGGAGGGACAGCCCTTCGTGGACTCCACTTT. This encodes CASSHQSGGTALRGLHF.

This rearrangement joins TRBV19 to TRBJ1-2, with D perhaps matching TRBD1 (6 bases). Per germline, CDR1 LNHDA and CDR2 SQIVND (reference sequence). The CDR3 extends over 14 amino acids. Deletions cut 3 bases from V and 8 bases from J, with 16 bases between. The CDR3 DNA sequence: TGTGCCAGTAGTATCGACAGGCCCCCTATAGGCTACACCTTC. This sequence encodes CASSIDRPPIGYTF.

J is TRBJ1-6 and V is TRBV3-1 (or the pseudogene TRBV3-2), with 10 bases fitting TRBD1. Germline CDR1 and CDR2: LGHDT and YNNKEL (reference sequence). This CDR3 contains 15 residues. The junction had 3 bases not matched to a gene; V was cut back by 5 bases and J by 5 bases. CDR3 loop: CASSSGQGDNSPLHF. DNA for the CDR3: TGTGCCAGCAGCTCCGGACAGGGGGATAATTCACCCCTCCACTTT.

The genes are TRBV14 and TRBJ2-2; D possibly corresponds to TRBD1 (5 bases). Trimming stripped 1 base from V and 0 bases from J, with 9 bases between. This CDR3 is 16 amino acids long. From germline, CDR1 is SGHDN and CDR2 FVKESK. Written as DNA, the CDR3 is TGTGCCAGCAGCCAAGTTGGGGCCCCGAACACCGGGGAGCTGTTTTTT. This codes for CASSQVGAPNTGELFF.

The chain joins TRBV5-6 to TRBJ2-7, with TRBD1 matching 7 bases. With V trimmed by 1 base and J by 3 bases, 7 bases remained unmatched. The CDR3 extends over 15 amino acids. Germline CDR1 is SGHDT and CDR2 is YYEEEE. CDR3: CASSLHGTDHYEQYF. For the CDR3, the DNA is TGTGCCAGCAGCTTGCACGGGACAGACCACTACGAGCAGTACTTC.

Notes on this clone: This CDR3 is also generated by other DNA sequences in the sample. The V call is TRBV3-1 (or the pseudogene TRBV3-2), the J call TRBJ1-5; D is undetermined. CDR1 is LGHDT, CDR2 YNNKEL, per germline (reference sequence). Trimming removed 0 bases at V and 4 bases at J, with 4 bases between. This CDR3 region has 13 residues. The CDR3 is CASSQDRNQPQHF. In DNA form, the CDR3 reads TGTGCCAGCAGCCAAGACAGAAATCAGCCCCAGCATTTT.

DNA for the CDR3: TGTGCCAGCACCCGGAGATGGCAGGGTGTCGGCAATGAGCAGTTCTTC. Encoded protein: CASTRRWQGVGNEQFF. The rearrangement links TRBV7-9 to TRBJ2-1; maybe TRBD1 (5 bases). Germline CDR1 and CDR2: SEHNR and FQNEAQ (reference sequence). Trimming took off 7 bases at V and 6 bases at J, with 22 bases between the two ends. The CDR3 spans 16 residues. Full variable domain (missing parts from reference TRBV7-9 and TRBJ2-1): DTGVSQNPRHKITKRGQNVTFRCDPISEHNRLYWYRQTLGQGPEFLTYFQNEAQLEKSRLLSDRFSAERPKGSFSTLEIQRTEQGDSAMYLCASTRRWQGVGNEQFFGPGTRLTVL.

A single count supports this clone. The chain links TRBV7-2 to TRBJ1-2; 9 positions match TRBD1. Germline values: CDR1 SGHTA, CDR2 FQGNSA. J lost 3 bases, V lost 4 bases, and 6 bases had no gene match. The CDR3 consists of 15 residues. DNA of the CDR3: TGTGCCAGCAGCTCCTTCGACAGGGGGGACTATGGCTACACCTTC. Translation gives CASSSFDRGDYGYTF.

This clone has a handful of counts. This chain joins TRBV11-3 and TRBJ2-1; D possibly corresponds to TRBD1 (6 bases). This CDR3 spans 16 amino acids. Germline assignment: CDR1 SGHNT and CDR2 YENEEA. Trimming took 0 bases from V and 2 from J, leaving 11 bases between them. CDR3 residues: CASSLDQGKTYNEQFF. CDR3 nucleotides: TGTGCCAGCAGCTTAGATCAGGGGAAGACCTACAATGAGCAGTTCTTC.

The rearrangement uses TRBV7-3 and TRBJ2-1; D may match TRBD1 or TRBD2 (5 bases each). Germline values: CDR1 SGHTA, CDR2 FQGTGA. The CDR3 loop spans 12 amino acids. The ends were cut back, 5 bases at V and 11 bases at J, with 13 bases in the middle. The CDR3 reads CASSIGWGKQFF. The CDR3 coding sequence is TGTGCCAGCAGCATAGGTTGGGGGAAGCAGTTCTTC.

The rearrangement links TRBV28 to TRBJ1-3; D unresolved. The CDR3 runs 14 residues. CDR1 is MDHEN, CDR2 SYDVKM, per germline. V was cut by 4 bases and J by 0 bases, with 7 bases left in between. The CDR3: CASSSGNSGNTIYF. CDR3 nucleotide sequence: TGTGCCAGCAGTTCCGGGAACTCTGGAAACACCATATATTTT.

This chain connects TRBV7-2 to TRBJ2-1; no firm D call. Trimming stripped 1 base from V and 4 bases from J, with 14 bases between. The CDR3 consists of 16 residues. Germline V gene data show CDR1 as SGHTA and CDR2 as FQGNSA. The CDR3 sequence is CASSLGPGPKYNEQFF. The CDR3 DNA sequence: TGTGCCAGCAGCTTAGGACCGGGTCCGAAGTACAATGAGCAGTTCTTC.

This chain uses TRBV5-1 with TRBJ1-1; 7 nucleotides align to TRBD1. The V segment lost 4 bases and the J segment 3 bases; nucleotides outside the gene matches: 6. CDR1 is SGHRS and CDR2 is YFSETQ in the germline V gene. The CDR3 runs 14 residues. The CDR3, as DNA: TGCGCCAGCAGCCCACAGGGGTGGGACACTGAAGCTTTCTTT. It encodes CASSPQGWDTEAFF. The full variable domain, completed using reference TRBV5-1 and TRBJ1-1, is KAGVTQTPRYLIKTRGQQVTLSCSPISGHRSVSWYQQTPGQGLQFLFEYFSETQRNKGNFPGRFSGRQFSNSRSEMNVSTLELGDSALYLCASSPQGWDTEAFFGQGTRLTVV.

The genes are TRBV4-1 and TRBJ1-3; D is uncertain. V was shortened by 5 bases and J by 0 bases, with 2 bases between the two germline ends. This CDR3 spans 12 amino acids. Germline values: CDR1 MGHRA, CDR2 YSYEKL. CDR3 nucleotides: TGCGCCAGCAGCACCTCTGGAAACACCATATATTTT. It is translated as CASSTSGNTIYF.

The J gene is TRBJ2-1, the V gene TRBV6-5; D is possibly TRBD1 or TRBD2 (5 bases each). The CDR3 runs 16 residues. Per the germline V gene, CDR1 is MNHEY and CDR2 is SVGAGI. V dropped 2 bases and J dropped 5 bases, with 16 bases sitting between them. This CDR3 is CASSYPSGRGHNEQFF. CDR3 DNA: TGTGCCAGCAGTTACCCCAGCGGACGGGGCCACAATGAGCAGTTCTTC.

The chain joins TRBV2 to TRBJ2-7; 7 bases agree with TRBD1. After removal of 6 bases from V and 0 bases from J, the junction contained 5 bases not matched to a gene. CDR3 length: 14 amino acids. Germline V CDR1 and CDR2: SNHLY, FYNNEI. CDR3 nucleotide sequence: TGTGCCAGCAGCGAGGACAGGCTCTCCTACGAGCAGTACTTC. This translates into CASSEDRLSYEQYF.

Worth noting for this clone: The same CDR3 arises from other DNA sequences in this sample as well. The chain uses TRBV3-1 (or the pseudogene TRBV3-2) and TRBJ2-7; D ambiguous. The germline V gene encodes CDR1 LGHDT and CDR2 YNNKEL (reference sequence). The V end lost 0 bases, the J end lost 0 bases, and 6 bases lay between the germline ends. CDR3 length: 14 amino acids. The CDR3 region is CASSQDRFSYEQYF. The CDR3 coding sequence is TGTGCCAGCAGCCAAGATAGGTTCTCCTACGAGCAGTACTTC.